A single sample gave rise to the 20 T cell receptor beta chains below, sequenced in a study of blood T cell repertoires in COVID-19. The data were produced by immunoSEQ multiplex PCR, yet TCRdb's version contains in-frame clones alone and is incomplete. The sample has a few hundred thousand clones, 90% seen once. Sequencing input: PBMCs or T cells enriched from blood (not recorded which). These receptors were taken from a woman under 30 with acute COVID-19.

The rearrangement joins TRBV29-1 to TRBJ2-1, with a weak D call TRBD2 (6 bases). The CDR3 consists of 14 residues. Germline-derived CDR1 and CDR2 are SQVTM and ANQGSEA. Trimming stripped 0 bases from V and 8 bases from J, with 14 bases between. DNA of the CDR3: TGCAGCGTTGAAGATCAGCGGGCCCGTTATGAGCAGTTCTTC. Translating gives CSVEDQRARYEQFF.

The chain recombines TRBV2 with TRBJ2-1; no firm D call. The CDR3 loop spans 11 amino acids. Between the trimmed V and J ends, which lost 8 bases and 7 bases, there was a span of 9 bases. Germline lookup yields CDR1 SNHLY and CDR2 FYNNEI. CDR3 in amino acids: CASAEWNEQFF. CDR3 nucleotide sequence: TGTGCCAGCGCCGAGTGGAATGAGCAGTTCTTC.

The chain employs TRBV4-1 and TRBJ1-1; D perhaps matches TRBD1 (6 bases). CDR3 length: 15 residues. Looked up from germline, CDR1 is MGHRA and CDR2 is YSYEKL. V gave up 0 bases and J gave up 7 bases, with 15 bases separating them. The CDR3 bases are TGCGCCAGCAGCCAAGATCCGAGCAGGGGCCTTGAAGCTTTCTTT. As protein: CASSQDPSRGLEAFF.

To note about this clone: The sample has other DNA sequences that encode this CDR3 too. The chain uses TRBV14 and TRBJ1-1; a weak D match, TRBD1 (5 bases). V was clipped by 4 bases and J by 0 bases, with 9 bases between them. The germline V gene has CDR1 SGHDN and CDR2 FVKESK. The CDR3 has 14 residues. CDR3 DNA sequence: TGTGCCAGCAGCCCACCAGGGATGAACACTGAAGCTTTCTTT. Its translation: CASSPPGMNTEAFF.

The chain couples TRBV11-2 to TRBJ2-7; 7 nucleotides match TRBD1. J lost 6 bases, V lost 1 base, and 6 bases had no gene match. The CDR3 has 14 amino acids. Germline CDR1 is SGHAT and CDR2 is FQNNGV. CDR3 nucleotide sequence: TGTGCCAGCAGCTTAGGGCAGGGGGACCTCGAGCAGTACTTC. It encodes CASSLGQGDLEQYF.

The sample holds one count of this clone. The rearrangement links TRBV30 to TRBJ2-7; TRBD1 might be the D (6 bases). The length of the CDR3 is 13 residues. Between the trimmed V and J ends, which lost 2 bases and 4 bases, there was a span of 12 bases. From germline, CDR1 is GTSNPN and CDR2 SVGIG (reference sequence). The DNA for the CDR3 is TGTGCCTGGAGTTTCACACAGGGTTACGAGCAGTACTTC. Protein product: CAWSFTQGYEQYF.

The V gene is TRBV19, the J gene TRBJ2-7, with TRBD1 matching over 7 bases. Germline lookup yields CDR1 LNHDA and CDR2 SQIVND (reference sequence). V was pared by 3 bases and J by 0 bases, with 5 bases of the junction left unmatched. The CDR3 has 15 residues. Written as DNA, the CDR3 is TGTGCCAGTAGTATGTTACAGGGGAGCTCCTACGAGCAGTACTTC. It translates to CASSMLQGSSYEQYF.

The V gene is TRBV19, the J gene TRBJ2-3, with 12 bases fitting TRBD2. CDR1 LNHDA and CDR2 SQIVND come from the germline V gene (reference sequence). The V gene end was trimmed by 5 bases and the J gene end by 0 bases; junction bases not matched to a gene: 3. CDR3 length: 16 amino acids. CDR3 region: CASSALAGGSTDTQYF. For the CDR3, the DNA is TGTGCCAGTAGTGCGCTAGCGGGAGGGAGCACAGATACGCAGTATTTT.

This rearrangement joins TRBV5-1 to TRBJ2-7; unclear D gene. Germline V gene sequence: CDR1 SGHRS, CDR2 YFSETQ. V lost 0 bases and J lost 6, with 7 bases in between. CDR3 length: 12 residues. The CDR3 loop is CASSLGQSEQYF. CDR3 nucleotide sequence: TGCGCCAGCAGCTTGGGGCAGTCCGAGCAGTACTTC.

The chain joins TRBV6-1 to TRBJ2-1; TRBD2 aligns across 7 bases. This CDR3 comprises 13 residues. In germline, CDR1 is MNHNS, CDR2 SASEGT. The trim removed 2 bases at V and 14 bases at J, leaving 9 bases unmatched. CDR3 DNA: TGTGCCAGCAGTGAAAGATTTAGCGGGTGGGAGTTCTTC. This translates into CASSERFSGWEFF.

The chain joins TRBV9 to TRBJ1-1; 7 nucleotides agree with TRBD1. J was trimmed by 2 bases and V by 4 bases; bases with no gene match: 5. Germline V lookup: CDR1 SGDLS, CDR2 YYNGEE. The CDR3 extends over 14 amino acids. This CDR3 reads CASSRQGHNTEAFF. CDR3 coding DNA: TGTGCCAGCAGCCGACAGGGACATAACACTGAAGCTTTCTTT.

The chain recombines TRBV4-3 with TRBJ1-1; D is ambiguous. CDR3 size: 14 residues. V lost 5 bases and J 3 bases, leaving 13 bases between the germline ends. Germline lookup yields CDR1 LGHNA and CDR2 YSLEER. The CDR3: CASSSYRYDTEAFF. The CDR3 region has the DNA TGCGCCAGCAGCTCGTATCGGTACGACACTGAAGCTTTCTTT.

The chain has TRBV18 and TRBJ1-4, with 8 bases lining up with TRBD1. Germline CDR1 KGHSH, CDR2 LQKENI. The J segment lost 0 bases and the V segment lost 2 bases, leaving 14 bases of the junction unmatched. The CDR3 is 20 amino acids. The CDR3 spells CASSPGVSRGQFTTNEKLFF. The CDR3 bases are TGTGCCAGCTCACCAGGAGTCTCCAGGGGGCAATTCACAACTAATGAAAAACTGTTTTTT.

V is TRBV11-2 and J is TRBJ1-3; 9 positions match TRBD1. Looked up from germline, CDR1 is SGHAT and CDR2 is FQNNGV. J was trimmed by 1 base and V by 4 bases; bases with no gene match: 8. The CDR3 has 17 amino acids. CDR3 DNA sequence: TGTGCCAGCAGCTCGCCGGGACAGGGTGCGTCTGGAAACACCATATATTTT. Translation gives CASSSPGQGASGNTIYF.

The V and J genes are TRBV6-5 and TRBJ2-5; tentatively, D is TRBD2 (6 bases). This CDR3 has 15 amino acids. V shed 2 bases and J shed 7 bases, with 17 bases lying between them. Germline loops: CDR1 MNHEY, CDR2 SVGAGI. The chain's CDR3 is CASSYGTPRVGTQYF. Written as DNA, the CDR3 is TGTGCCAGCAGTTACGGGACTCCTAGGGTTGGGACCCAGTACTTC.

This clone appeared once. J is TRBJ1-6 and V is TRBV19, with D maybe TRBD1 (5 bases). Germline V gene data show CDR1 as LNHDA and CDR2 as SQIVND (reference sequence). V was shortened by 5 bases and J by 4 bases, with 15 bases between the two germline ends. The CDR3 totals 16 residues. The DNA for the CDR3 is TGTGCCAGTAGTGAAAGAGGACAACCGTATAATTCACCCCTCCACTTT. Amino acid sequence: CASSERGQPYNSPLHF.

The chain employs TRBV19 and TRBJ2-1; 9 nucleotides align to TRBD2. Germline V gene sequence: CDR1 LNHDA, CDR2 SQIVND (reference sequence). The junction had 4 bases not matched to a gene; V was cut back by 4 bases and J by 3 bases. The CDR3 runs to 15 residues. The CDR3 region has the DNA TGTGCCAGTAGTACCCATAGCGGGAGCTACAATGAGCAGTTCTTC. This sequence encodes CASSTHSGSYNEQFF.

A single count supports this clone. The chain recombines TRBV7-9 with TRBJ2-3; TRBD2 matches 9 bases. Germline trimming cut 0 bases from V and 4 bases from J; bases unmatched to any gene: 8. Per the germline V gene, CDR1 is SEHNR and CDR2 is FQNEAQ (reference sequence). This CDR3 comprises 17 residues. The CDR3 DNA reads as TGTGCCAGCAGCTTAGCGAGGGTAGCGGGAGATCCAGATACGCAGTATTTT. Encoded protein: CASSLARVAGDPDTQYF.

The V call is TRBV15, the J call TRBJ2-7, with D possibly matching TRBD2 (6 bases). Per germline, CDR1 LNHNV and CDR2 YYDKDF (reference sequence). The CDR3 has 14 residues. With 5 bases removed from V and 1 base from J, the gap between germline ends came to 12 bases. The CDR3 DNA reads TGTGCCACCAGCCGACGGGAGTCGTCCTACGAGCAGTACTTC. This gives the protein CATSRRESSYEQYF.

The chain uses TRBV7-9 and TRBJ1-2; 9 nucleotides align to TRBD1. The CDR3 loop spans 16 amino acids. The ends lost 2 bases at V and 4 bases at J; junction bases unmatched: 8. Germline CDR1 SEHNR, CDR2 FQNEAQ (reference sequence). CDR3: CASSLSSPGQGYGYTF. The CDR3 bases are TGTGCCAGCAGCTTATCCTCTCCGGGACAGGGCTATGGCTACACCTTC.